This TCR beta chain is from a study of shared clonotypes between healthy human individuals (TCRdb year 2020). Looking at the study overall: The cohort comprised a couple of women and three men aged 18 to 49 years. Per donor, leukapheresis produced somewhere between about 0.94 and 8.9 billion PBMCs. For each donor, CD4 naive and CD4 memory were each run on three plates, CD8 naive on two plates, and CD8 memory on one plate. To increase sequencing depth and limit assay-specific biases, different laboratories used diverse techniques to prepare libraries and sequence TCR repertoires. Blood TCR repertoires of about five healthy adults were deeply sequenced to estimate repertoire size and the extent of clonotype sharing between individuals. General conclusions and limits of the study: Because the study included only a small number of donors, the genetic and exposure-history diversity represented was limited. Pairwise subsampling led to the expectation that sequencing depth would affect the degree of clonotype sharing among donors. Roughly 5.2% of naive CD4, 3% to 3.5% of naive CD8, roughly 2.5% of memory CD4, and roughly 0.4% of memory CD8 clonotypes were shared across several donors. Naive subsets generally had larger estimated clonotype richness than memory subsets did. Compared with non-shared clonotypes, the clonotypes found in all four sorted-subset donors had higher generation probabilities. Sampling was restricted to blood, and TCR repertoires in tissue are likely to differ from TCR repertoires in blood. Incomplete sequencing was indicated by rarefaction of sorted-subset datasets, despite the large sequencing depth.

TCR CDR3 regions were amplified from genomic DNA by multiplex PCR using the deep immunoSEQ assay. Genomic DNA extracted from each cell subset was distributed evenly over all wells of several immunoSEQ 96-well plates, and each plate served as one replicate. Each replicate PCR for sorted subsets received around 200 ng genomic DNA, equal to tens of thousands of T cell genomes. Purified libraries were measured with a Qubit 3.0 fluorometer, size-checked on a Bioanalyzer 2100, and measured again with the KAPA Library Quantification kit. Every immunoSEQ 96-well plate was sequenced on a separate single-read 150-cycle Illumina NextSeq 550 flow cell. In the original analysis: Because only junctional sequences without quality scores were contained in the immunoSEQ output, filtering matching that applied to full-length reads could not be performed. Sequences were annotated with PyIR, a Python wrapper for IgBLAST v1.9, using IMGT germline references to assign V/J genes and CDR3. Reads with weak V/J assignments (E-value above 1e-6), missing CDR3, stop codons, out-of-frame junctions, or ambiguous translated residues were removed. V3J clonotypes were defined by identical inferred V gene, J gene, and CDR3 amino acid sequence. Percentage overlap between repertoires was calculated by dividing the number of shared unique clonotypes by the size of the smaller repertoire. Richness of each repertoire was evaluated using RTK rarefaction, the Chao1 estimator, and Recon v2.1 estimates of unobserved clonotypes. For all TCRbeta clonotypes obtained by the gDNA method from a few donors, generation probabilities were computed with OLGA. As stored in TCRdb, this immuneACCESS dataset retains in-frame rearrangements with V and J assigned. A fraction of the clones does not appear; measured against another copy, unresolved V genes explain less than half of the discrepancy, and the remainder lacks a known reason. V, J and clone size are those of that table, while D and trimming were read from the DNA. A total of roughly 2.5 million clones appear in this sample, around 90% of them only once. Over 0.12% of the sample is in the top ten clones.

Points on this clone: Which antigen it targets is not known. No qualities accompany the bases; no much larger clone lies one base away.

The donors were healthy, HIV-negative adults who had no recently reported acute infections or vaccinations. Every donor was a Caucasian adult residing in Nashville, Tennessee, USA. Magnetic negative selection was used to enrich CD4+ T cells, after which naive cells were positively selected on CD45RA and the negative fraction became the memory subset. After blood collection by leukapheresis, PBMCs were isolated using Ficoll-Histopaque density gradient centrifugation and then cryopreserved in the vapor phase of liquid nitrogen. Analytical flow cytometry was used to check the purity and quantity of each magnetically sorted T cell population. Genomic DNA was isolated from every sorted fraction and measured by UV absorbance on a Nanodrop 2000c. Compared with germline, V lacks 1 base and J lacks 1 base; bases without a gene match: 7. The germline V gene sets CDR1 to SGHAT and CDR2 to FQNNGV. The CDR3 sequence holds 16 residues, the cysteine and phenylalanine included. Only the CDR3 part of the read is kept: 48 bases, read in frame from the first base.

Specimen: naive CD4+ T cells sorted from blood. This specimen's cell subset or site label, per the study, means: CD45RA+ positively selected. This receptor was obtained from a man between 18 and 29 years old in good health. This receptor chain uses TRBV11-2 and TRBJ2-7, and TRBD2 matches 7 of the central bases. The sequenced DNA: TGTGCCAGCAGCTTAGGAGCTAGCGGACCTTCCTACGAGCAGTACTTC. Protein translation: CASSLGASGPSYEQYF. The full variable domain, with segments outside the CDR3 supplied by the reference TRBV11-2 and TRBJ2-7 proteins, appears as EAGVAQSPRYKIIEKRQSVAFWCNPISGHATLYWYQQILGQGPKLLIQFQNNGVVDDSQLPKDRFSAERLKGVDSTLKIQPAKLEDSAVYLCASSLGASGPSYEQYFGPGTRLTVT.